The 24 T cell receptor beta chains below come from one sample, sequenced in a study of T cell responses to AZD1222 COVID-19 vaccine. Data came from immunoSEQ multiplex PCR; TCRdb stores just in-frame clones and leaves some out. The data hold some 130,000 clones, with around 85% observed a single time. This sample comprised peripheral blood, obtained on day 0 of AZD1222 vaccination. The source is an adult in good health.

The chain is built from TRBV2 and TRBJ2-1; TRBD2 matches 9 bases. Germline trimming cut 8 bases from V and 6 bases from J; bases unmatched to any gene: 11. The germline CDR1 and CDR2 sequences are SNHLY and FYNNEI. This CDR3 is 15 amino acids long. The CDR3 nucleotides are TGTGCCAGCCGAGGCCTAGCGGGGCCCCCCAATGAGCAGTTCTTC. Translation gives CASRGLAGPPNEQFF.

The chain combines TRBV29-1 with TRBJ1-1; D gene unclear. The CDR3 is made up of 12 amino acids. CDR1 and CDR2 (germline): SQVTM, ANQGSEA. Trimming stripped 8 bases from V and 2 bases from J, with 12 bases between. CDR3 protein: CSFTAVNTEAFF. DNA of the CDR3: TGCAGCTTTACAGCAGTTAACACTGAAGCTTTCTTT.

The count of this clone is one. This chain links TRBV15 with TRBJ2-7, with 8 nucleotides matching TRBD1. Germline V gene data show CDR1 as LNHNV and CDR2 as YYDKDF (reference sequence). The CDR3 extends over 16 amino acids. V dropped 1 base and J dropped 4; count of bases not matched to a gene: 9. The CDR3, as DNA: TGTGCCACCAGCAGAGGAACAGGGGGGATCGGATACGAGCAGTACTTC. Encoded protein: CATSRGTGGIGYEQYF.

The chain has TRBV3-1 (or the pseudogene TRBV3-2) and TRBJ2-3; tentative D call: TRBD2 (6 bases). The germline V gene encodes CDR1 LGHDT and CDR2 YNNKEL (reference sequence). The CDR3 is 21 residues long. Trimming pared 2 bases from V and 3 bases from J, leaving 30 bases between. The CDR3 DNA reads as TGTGCCAGCAGCCAAAAGACCCCAGGGAGGAGGCCGGGGGTGGTTACAGATACGCAGTATTTT. This gives the protein CASSQKTPGRRPGVVTDTQYF.

V gene TRBV30 combines with J gene TRBJ1-1; D is perhaps TRBD1 (6 bases). This CDR3 contains 12 residues. With 4 bases removed from V and 8 bases from J, the gap between germline ends came to 14 bases. From germline, CDR1 is GTSNPN and CDR2 SVGIG (reference sequence). CDR3 loop: CAWIFRGAEAFF. DNA of the CDR3: TGTGCCTGGATCTTTAGGGGGGCCGAAGCTTTCTTT.

CDR3 bases: TGTGCCAGCAGCTTAGGCCGGGCAGCGTATGATGAAAAACTGTTTTTT. Its translation: CASSLGRAAYDEKLFF. The chain is built from TRBV7-2 and TRBJ1-4; unclear D gene. V lost 1 base to trimming and J lost 6 bases, with 15 bases between them. The germline V gene encodes CDR1 SGHTA and CDR2 FQGNSA. The CDR3 has 16 residues.

The chain employs TRBV5-4 and TRBJ2-2, with 14 positions matching TRBD2. The ends lost 4 bases at V and 0 bases at J; junction bases unmatched: 5. Germline lookup yields CDR1 SGHNT and CDR2 YYREEE (reference sequence). The CDR3 consists of 18 residues. The chain's CDR3 is CASSPTSGRAANTGELFF. CDR3 DNA: TGTGCCAGCAGCCCGACTAGCGGGAGGGCCGCGAACACCGGGGAGCTGTTTTTT.

This sequence joins TRBV11-3 and TRBJ1-1, with TRBD1 identical over 7 bases. V was clipped by 5 bases and J by 5 bases; unmatched bases: 8. The germline V gene has CDR1 SGHNT and CDR2 YENEEA. The CDR3 is 14 residues long. The DNA for the CDR3 is TGTGCCAGCAGCACCGGGCAGGGGGGGACTGAAGCTTTCTTT. This gives the protein CASSTGQGGTEAFF.

The J gene is TRBJ1-1, the V gene TRBV12-3 or TRBV12-4, with D maybe TRBD1 (5 bases). The CDR3 has 13 amino acids. The V gene lost 6 bases and the J gene lost 7 bases, with 15 bases spanning the gap. The CDR3 DNA reads as TGTGCCAGCAGCTTACGCCGGACACTTGAAGCTTTCTTT. It codes for CASSLRRTLEAFF.

The V and J genes are TRBV28 and TRBJ1-5; D may be TRBD1 (6 bases). V was pared by 5 bases and J by 6 bases, with 20 bases between. This CDR3 comprises 16 residues. Germline CDR1 MDHEN, CDR2 SYDVKM. CDR3 coding DNA: TGTGCCAGCAGTCCCAGGGGAGCAGGGGTTAGTCAGCCCCAGCATTTT. Amino acid sequence: CASSPRGAGVSQPQHF.

This chain uses TRBV6-1 with TRBJ1-6, with 10 nucleotides matching TRBD1. This CDR3 has 17 amino acids. Germline CDR1 is MNHNS and CDR2 is SASEGT. The V and J ends lost 4 bases and 4 bases, in that order; junction bases with no gene match: 7. CDR3 amino acids: CASSGGTGDLYNSPLHF. CDR3 coding DNA: TGTGCCAGCAGTGGTGGGACAGGGGATTTATATAATTCACCCCTCCACTTT.

Only one count was recorded for this clone. The V and J genes are TRBV5-1 and TRBJ2-7, with D possibly matching TRBD2 (5 bases). The CDR3 has 13 amino acids. Trimming took 0 bases from V and 8 from J, leaving 12 bases between them. The V gene's germline CDR1 is SGHRS and CDR2 YFSETQ. The CDR3 DNA sequence: TGCGCCAGCAGCTTGGAATCCCCGGGGAAGCAGTACTTC. Translation: CASSLESPGKQYF.

This clone showed up just a few times. This sequence joins TRBV28 and TRBJ1-5; tentatively, D is TRBD1 (5 bases). With 3 bases removed from V and 7 bases from J, the gap between germline ends came to 13 bases. Germline assignment: CDR1 MDHEN and CDR2 SYDVKM. The CDR3 has 14 residues. The CDR3 DNA reads TGTGCCAGCAGTTTCCGGCAGGGTCGACAGCCCCAGCATTTT. Its translation: CASSFRQGRQPQHF.

This clone was counted at least ten times. V usage is TRBV6-1 and J usage is TRBJ2-1, with D maybe TRBD1 (5 bases). V was pared by 1 base and J by 8 bases, with 6 bases between. Germline V gives CDR1 MNHNS, CDR2 SASEGT. The CDR3 spans 12 residues. As DNA, the CDR3 is TGTGCCAGCAGTGAAGAGGGGTATGAGCAGTTCTTC. Its translation: CASSEEGYEQFF.

The V gene is TRBV27, the J gene TRBJ2-7, with TRBD2 matching over 8 bases. The germline V gene has CDR1 MNHEY and CDR2 SMNVEV (reference sequence). The CDR3 contains 15 residues. V lost 6 bases and J lost 3; bases outside the gene matches: 10. The CDR3 nucleotides read TGTGCCAGCAGATTAAAGGGCGGGGGGAACTACGAGCAGTACTTC. Its translation: CASRLKGGGNYEQYF.

This clone was seen ten or more times. The CDR3 DNA is TGTGCCAGCAGCGTAGGGGTTAAACTAGCGGGAGGGCCCCATACGCAGTATTTT. Protein product: CASSVGVKLAGGPHTQYF. The genes are TRBV9 and TRBJ2-3, with 13 bases lining up with TRBD2. Germline loops: CDR1 SGDLS, CDR2 YYNGEE. V was pared by 0 bases and J by 7 bases, with 11 bases of the junction left unmatched. The CDR3 loop spans 18 amino acids.

The genes are TRBV5-4 and TRBJ2-3, with 7 bases fitting TRBD1. There are 15 residues in the CDR3. Trimming took 4 bases from V and 4 from J; bases not matched to a gene: 9. From germline, CDR1 is SGHNT and CDR2 YYREEE (reference sequence). CDR3 DNA sequence: TGTGCCAGCAGCCATACCGGGACAGCGGCAGATACGCAGTATTTT. It translates to CASSHTGTAADTQYF.

This clone was counted between two and nine times. DNA of the CDR3: TGTGCCAGCTCATCCATCCCCTACGAGCAGTACTTC. This gives the protein CASSSIPYEQYF. The V gene is TRBV18, the J gene TRBJ2-7, with no clear D. This CDR3 is built from 12 residues. The ends were cut back, 5 bases at V and 2 bases at J, with 7 bases in the middle. Per germline, CDR1 KGHSH and CDR2 LQKENI.

This chain connects TRBV28 to TRBJ2-3, with 7 bases lining up with TRBD2. This CDR3 has 14 amino acids. With 11 bases clipped from V and 4 bases from J, the junction kept 12 bases outside the gene matches. Germline lookup yields CDR1 MDHEN and CDR2 SYDVKM. CDR3 DNA: TGTGCCTCCAAAGGACTAGTTGGCGCAGATACGCAGTATTTT. Translation: CASKGLVGADTQYF.

V usage is TRBV20-1 and J usage is TRBJ2-1, with 12 bases fitting TRBD2. Germline values: CDR1 DFQATT, CDR2 SNEGSKA (reference sequence). This CDR3 contains 11 residues. V shed 7 bases, J shed 9 bases, and the junction held 1 base outside the gene matches. Here the CDR3 reads CSGTSGIEQFF. The CDR3 nucleotides read TGCAGTGGGACTAGCGGGATTGAGCAGTTCTTC.

The chain joins TRBV27 to TRBJ1-6, with a weak D call TRBD1 (6 bases). V lost 5 bases and J 7 bases, leaving 9 bases between the germline ends. This CDR3 comprises 13 residues. CDR1 and CDR2 from the germline V gene are MNHEY and SMNVEV (reference sequence). The CDR3 region is CASSPGVNSPLHF. The CDR3 coding sequence is TGTGCCAGCAGTCCAGGGGTCAATTCACCCCTCCACTTT.

This clone has only one observation. The gene calls are TRBV7-9 and TRBJ2-1; TRBD2 aligns across 7 bases. Germline CDR1 reads SEHNR; CDR2 reads FQNEAQ (reference sequence). The V gene end was trimmed by 1 base and the J gene end by 4 bases; junction bases not matched to a gene: 4. This CDR3 has 15 amino acids. DNA of the CDR3: TGTGCCAGCAGCTTAGATCCGGGAGGATACAATGAGCAGTTCTTC. Its translation is CASSLDPGGYNEQFF. The whole variable domain, remainder taken from reference TRBV7-9 and TRBJ2-1, is DTGVSQNPRHKITKRGQNVTFRCDPISEHNRLYWYRQTLGQGPEFLTYFQNEAQLEKSRLLSDRFSAERPKGSFSTLEIQRTEQGDSAMYLCASSLDPGGYNEQFFGPGTRLTVL.

V usage is TRBV27 and J usage is TRBJ1-4; 7 bases align to TRBD1. Germline V gene lookup returns CDR1 MNHEY and CDR2 SMNVEV (reference sequence). V lost 5 bases, J lost 6 bases, and 12 bases stayed unmatched. The CDR3 is 16 residues long. The CDR3 DNA follows: TGTGCCAGCAGTGAGATCCCGGGACAGCCCTATGAAAAACTGTTTTTT. Its translation is CASSEIPGQPYEKLFF.

The table lists this clone with a count of one. V is TRBV19 and J is TRBJ2-6; 7 bases map to TRBD1. Germline V gene data show CDR1 as LNHDA and CDR2 as SQIVND (reference sequence). This CDR3 region has 15 residues. J lost 1 base, V lost 8 bases, and 5 bases had no gene match. CDR3 amino acids: CASAPQGSGANVLTF. CDR3 DNA sequence: TGTGCCAGTGCCCCACAGGGGTCTGGGGCCAACGTCCTGACTTTC.